The present T cell receptor (beta chain) was sequenced within a study of CD8 T cells in Susac syndrome (dated 2019 in TCRdb). With respect to the entire study: Repertoire sequencing was used to test whether CD8+ T cell activation and differentiation in Susac syndrome was antigen driven.

High-throughput TCR beta sequencing profiled peripheral blood CD8+ and CD4+ T cells from healthy donors, Susac syndrome patients and multiple sclerosis patients. Healthy donors were included as age- and sex-matched controls. Bulk CD8+ and CD4+ T cells were purified by magnetic negative isolation, whereas CD8+ TEMRA cells were enriched by FACS. Blood was collected in EDTA tubes and processed within 24 hours, with PBMCs isolated through density gradient centrifugation. PBMCs destined for TCR sequencing were cryopreserved in liquid nitrogen and later thawed in a 37 °C water bath. The sorted or isolated CD4+, CD8+ and CD8+ TEMRA cells reached a purity of at least 90%. Concerning this clonotype: The antigen it recognizes is unknown. Base qualities are not recorded, but no much larger clone differs from it by a single base.

CDR1 and CDR2 (SGHDT, YYEEEE) derive from the germline V gene. The CDR3 contains 14 residues, cysteine and phenylalanine counted. CDR3 DNA is the only sequence kept; it has 42 bases, read in frame from the first base. The germline V end is reduced by 4 bases and the J end by 4 bases; junction bases left unmatched: 5. RNA was extracted using the RNeasy kit, and roughly 0.45 to 1 microgram was reverse transcribed with random hexamers. The immunoSEQ multiplex PCR assay, covering 54 Vbeta and 13 Jbeta segments, was used to amplify TCR beta CDR3 regions. PCR amplification bias was corrected using a synthetic template baseline for primer optimization and computational correction. In the paper's pipeline: Only productive sequences were kept, with reads annotated to V, D and J genes according to IMGT and analyzed in immunoSEQ Analyzer. To calculate clonality, Shannon entropy was normalized by log2 of the number of productive unique sequences and then subtracted from one. Public and private clones were assessed among the 100 most prevalent clones of each patient and control. Clones were defined as Susac-specific when absent from the healthy and MS cohorts, from roughly 1,000 published viral clones and from other ImmuneACCESS disease sequences. TCRdb trimmed the raw reads at Q25, called clones with MiXCR and kept productive beta chains. Rows matching on CDR3 protein sequence are summarized as one entry with the most common DNA and genes. The V and J calls come from TCRdb's annotation, not from the publication. The sample profile shows around 130,000 distinct CDR3 sequences; less than 95% of them were found once. The ten largest account for approximately 0.1% of the sample.

The paper as a whole reports these results and caveats: The number of individuals in the TCR sequencing and HLA analysis was acknowledged as relatively small.

The rearrangement combines TRBV5-6 with TRBJ1-1, with 9 central nucleotides matching TRBD1. The source of this sequence is a human donor in good health. Sequenced input: CD4+ T cells from PBMCs. Here the CDR3 is given as CASSTDRGFTEAFF. The nucleotide sequence is TGTGCCAGCAGCACCGACAGGGGGTTCACTGAAGCTTTCTTT.